This T cell receptor beta chain was profiled in a study of blood T cell repertoires in COVID-19. About the research overall: The cDNA or gDNA used as material had been derived from T cells, B-cell-depleted T cells, or PBMCs.

The authors' processing: Reference gene primer amplification gave nucleated cell count estimates. Some clones are missing from TCRdb's copy, which holds only in-frame ones; the method was immunoSEQ multiplex PCR. V, J and clone size derive from that table, while D and trimming were established from the DNA sequence. The table has approximately 100,000 clones, about 84% seen once. V was clipped by 4 bases and J by 5 bases, with 15 bases between them. Germline values: CDR1 SGHRS, CDR2 YFSETQ. The CDR3 has 14 residues. Source material: peripheral blood. V is TRBV5-1 and J is TRBJ2-5, with D possibly TRBD1 on 5 matching bases. The origin of this receptor is a man aged 60 to 75 with acute or convalescent COVID-19. CDR3 DNA sequence: TGCGCCAGCAGCCCTCTAGGGGTAATGGAGACCCAGTACTTC. Translating gives CASSPLGVMETQYF.